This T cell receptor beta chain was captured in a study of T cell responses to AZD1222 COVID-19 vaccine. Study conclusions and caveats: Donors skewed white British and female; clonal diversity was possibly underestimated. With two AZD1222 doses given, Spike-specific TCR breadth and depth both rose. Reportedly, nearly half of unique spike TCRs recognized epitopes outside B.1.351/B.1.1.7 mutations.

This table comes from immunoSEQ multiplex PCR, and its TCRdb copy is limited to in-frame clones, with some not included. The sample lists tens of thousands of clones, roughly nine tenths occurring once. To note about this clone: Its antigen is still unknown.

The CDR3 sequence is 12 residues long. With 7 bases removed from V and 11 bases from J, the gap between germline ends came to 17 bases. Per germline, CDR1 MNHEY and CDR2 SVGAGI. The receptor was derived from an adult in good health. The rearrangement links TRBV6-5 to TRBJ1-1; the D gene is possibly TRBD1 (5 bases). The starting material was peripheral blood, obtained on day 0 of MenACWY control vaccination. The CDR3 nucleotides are TGTGCCAGCAACAACCGGGGGGGTACGGCTTTCTTT. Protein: CASNNRGGTAFF.